Presented here are 15 T cell receptor beta chains from one specimen sequenced in a study of CD8 T cells in ankylosing spondylitis (dated 2017 in TCRdb). The research as a whole found: Blood from ankylosing spondylitis patients appeared to be characterized by a TCR beta motif made up of fewer than ten highly homologous amino acid variants.

Libraries came from 5' RACE. This sample was sequenced with an Illumina HiSeq 2500. The public reads were run again by TCRdb, first through fastp at Q25 and then through MiXCR, and only productive beta chains were kept. Each record represents a unique CDR3 protein, reported with the most common genes and DNA among its rows. This sample holds about 210,000 distinct CDR3 sequences; 5.5% to 7.5% were observed only once. The top ten clonotypes cover around 14% of the sample. What these receptors recognize is not known. Material for sequencing was blood, either unsorted or a sorted T cell fraction (not recorded which). All receptors derive from a male donor with ankylosing spondylitis.

This clonotype was found many times. The chain uses TRBV10-3 and TRBJ2-5; TRBD1 matches at 8 bases. Unmatched junction bases numbered 5, after V lost 3 bases and J lost 5 bases. This CDR3 has 14 amino acids. Germline V gives CDR1 ENHRY, CDR2 SYGVKD. CDR3 protein: CAISEDRGGETQYF. The CDR3 bases are TGTGCCATCAGTGAAGACAGGGGTGGGGAGACCCAGTACTTC.

This clonotype has ten or more counts. The chain uses TRBV12-3 or TRBV12-4 and TRBJ2-3; D gene unclear. V lost 1 base to trimming and J lost 5 bases, with 4 bases between them. This CDR3 has 12 residues. The CDR3 sequence: CASSLDRDTQYF. Here the CDR3 DNA reads TGTGCCAGCAGTTTAGACAGAGATACGCAGTATTTT.

As for this clonotype: This could be a read error, since a much larger clone is one nucleotide away. The chain is built from TRBV6-5 and TRBJ2-5; D is ambiguous. Germline CDR1 reads MNHEY; CDR2 reads SVGAGI. Trimming shortened V by 2 bases and J by 4 bases, and 2 bases separated the two germline ends. The CDR3 extends over 11 amino acids. The CDR3 nucleotides read TGTGCCAGCAGTTACGTAGAGACCCAGTACTTC. Amino acid sequence: CASSYVETQYF.

This clonotype has at least ten counts. This chain connects TRBV28 to TRBJ2-7; 12 bases align to TRBD1. J was trimmed by 4 bases and V by 7 bases; bases with no gene match: 8. Germline CDR1 MDHEN, CDR2 SYDVKM. This CDR3 has 15 residues. CDR3 DNA sequence: TGTGCCAGCAAAGTTCCGGGACAGGGGGCTTACGAGCAGTACTTC. Translated, it gives CASKVPGQGAYEQYF. The full variable domain, rest sourced from reference TRBV28 and TRBJ2-7, is DVKVTQSSRYLVKRTGEKVFLECVQDMDHENMFWYRQDPGLGLRLIYFSYDVKMKEKGDIPEGYSVSREKKERFSLILESASTNQTSMYLCASKVPGQGAYEQYFGPGTRLTVT.

This clonotype was observed a handful of times. The V and J genes are TRBV20-1 and TRBJ2-7, with 7 bases identical to TRBD2. The CDR3 sequence is 16 residues long. Germline loops: CDR1 DFQATT, CDR2 SNEGSKA (reference sequence). The V segment lost 0 bases and the J segment 2 bases; nucleotides outside the gene matches: 10. The CDR3 DNA sequence: TGCAGTGCTAGAGATTGGGGCGGGGGACCTACCTACGAGCAGTACTTC. Protein: CSARDWGGGPTYEQYF.

V and J are TRBV10-3 and TRBJ2-2, with no clear D. The CDR3 sequence is 18 residues long. Deletions cut 0 bases from V and 0 bases from J, with 14 bases between. Per germline, CDR1 ENHRY and CDR2 SYGVKD. As DNA, the CDR3 is TGTGCCATCAGTGAGTCCGTGGTTGCTAAATCGAACACCGGGGAGCTGTTTTTT. This encodes CAISESVVAKSNTGELFF.

This clonotype was recorded many times. The V call is TRBV20-1, the J call TRBJ1-2, with a weak D call TRBD1 (5 bases). This CDR3 contains 14 residues. CDR1 is DFQATT and CDR2 is SNEGSKA in the germline V gene (reference sequence). Trimming left V 0 bases short and J 4 bases short, with 12 bases between. The CDR3 sequence: CSARDQGDGYGYTF. The DNA for the CDR3 is TGCAGTGCTAGAGATCAAGGGGACGGCTATGGCTACACCTTC.

The table lists this clonotype with a few counts. The genes are TRBV5-6 and TRBJ2-3; D uncertain. Germline CDR1 SGHDT, CDR2 YYEEEE. This CDR3 comprises 15 residues. The germline V and J ends were trimmed by 1 base and 3 bases, with 12 bases remaining between them. This CDR3 is CASSLSLAATDTQYF. The CDR3 coding sequence is TGTGCCAGCAGCTTGTCGTTAGCAGCGACAGATACGCAGTATTTT.

The V call is TRBV12-3 or TRBV12-4, the J call TRBJ1-2; D possibly corresponds to TRBD1 (5 bases). This CDR3 region has 12 residues. V was cut by 0 bases and J by 6 bases, with 5 bases left in between. In DNA form, the CDR3 reads TGTGCCAGCAGTTTAGCCAGGGATGGCTACACCTTC. This translates into CASSLARDGYTF.

A few counts support this clonotype. The rearrangement uses TRBV10-3 and TRBJ2-1; D is unresolved. V lost 3 bases, J lost 10 bases, and 13 bases lay in between. CDR1 is ENHRY, CDR2 SYGVKD, per germline. The CDR3 loop spans 13 amino acids. In nucleotides, the CDR3 is TGTGCCATCAGTGATGACTCTCTGAGGGAGCAGTTCTTC. Protein: CAISDDSLREQFF.

This clonotype was recorded at least ten times. The chain carries TRBV7-9 and TRBJ2-5; D perhaps matches TRBD2 (6 bases). The CDR3 runs to 15 residues. Germline loops: CDR1 SEHNR, CDR2 FQNEAQ (reference sequence). V lost 4 bases, J lost 2 bases, and 14 bases lay in between. CDR3 bases: TGTGCCAGCAGCTCAAAGGGGACTCTGCAAGAGACCCAGTACTTC. It specifies CASSSKGTLQETQYF. Based on the CDR3 plus reference TRBV7-9 and TRBJ2-5, the full variable domain is DTGVSQNPRHKITKRGQNVTFRCDPISEHNRLYWYRQTLGQGPEFLTYFQNEAQLEKSRLLSDRFSAERPKGSFSTLEIQRTEQGDSAMYLCASSSKGTLQETQYFGPGTRLLVL.

This clonotype was detected many times. DNA for the CDR3: TGTGCCAGCAGCCAAGATTTCAGCGAGCAGTACTTC. Residues: CASSQDFSEQYF. The chain has TRBV3-1 and TRBJ2-7; D ambiguous. The CDR3 is 12 amino acids. Between the trimmed V and J ends, which lost 0 bases and 6 bases, there was a span of 6 bases. The V gene's germline CDR1 is LGHDT and CDR2 YNNKEL (reference sequence).

CDR3 amino acids: CAMGSGHLSYEQYF. CDR3 coding DNA: TGTGCCATGGGCTCGGGACACCTCTCCTACGAGCAGTACTTC. V usage is TRBV5-7 and J usage is TRBJ2-7; tentative D call: TRBD1 (6 bases). TRBV5-7 is an ORF, with its function uncertain. CDR3 length: 14 residues. V shed 9 bases and J shed 0 bases, with 16 bases lying between them.

The chain is built from TRBV9 and TRBJ2-5; maybe TRBD1 (7 bases). Germline loops: CDR1 SGDLS, CDR2 YYNGEE. The CDR3 sequence is 17 residues long. Trimming stripped 2 bases from V and 7 bases from J, with 24 bases between. In DNA form, the CDR3 reads TGTGCCAGCAGCGTGGGGGACCGGAGCCATCAGGGGGGGACCCAGTACTTC. This gives the protein CASSVGDRSHQGGTQYF.

This clonotype was counted many times. The chain links TRBV7-9 to TRBJ2-1; 9 nucleotides align to TRBD1. The germline V gene has CDR1 SEHNR and CDR2 FQNEAQ (reference sequence). The CDR3 contains 17 residues. J was trimmed by 8 bases and V by 6 bases; bases with no gene match: 17. The CDR3 nucleotides are TGTGCCAGCAGTTCCCCTCCGGGACAGGGTAGTCACCATGAGCAGTTCTTC. Translated: CASSSPPGQGSHHEQFF.